Following are 15 T cell receptor beta chains from one sample sequenced in a study of blood T cell repertoires in COVID-19. The assay was immunoSEQ multiplex PCR, and TCRdb's table has in-frame clones only and misses some. Among some 150,000 clones listed, about nine tenths were seen once. The material sequenced was peripheral blood. The receptors shown here come from a human donor in a cohort sampled during active COVID-19.

This clone was counted a single time. V gene TRBV7-3 combines with J gene TRBJ2-3, with 14 bases that match TRBD2. Germline CDR1 and CDR2: SGHTA and FQGTGA. V lost 5 bases and J lost 6; bases outside the gene matches: 13. The CDR3 is made up of 18 amino acids. This CDR3 reads CASSQPGLAGAGYDTQYF. CDR3 in DNA: TGTGCCAGCAGCCAACCGGGACTAGCGGGGGCCGGGTACGATACGCAGTATTTT.

DNA for the CDR3: TGTGCCAGCAGCATGTCTCCGGGACAGTCCGAGCAGTACTTC. As protein: CASSMSPGQSEQYF. The rearrangement joins TRBV11-3 to TRBJ2-7; TRBD1 matches at 7 bases. The germline gives CDR1 SGHNT, CDR2 YENEEA. The CDR3 length is 14 residues. The junction had 10 bases not matched to a gene; V was cut back by 5 bases and J by 6 bases.

With respect to this clone: The sample holds other DNA sequences that translate to the same CDR3. V is TRBV12-3 or TRBV12-4 and J is TRBJ2-3; perhaps TRBD2 as D (5 bases). CDR3 size: 13 residues. V dropped 1 base and J dropped 4 bases, with 6 bases sitting between them. The CDR3 coding sequence is TGTGCCAGCAGTTTAGGGACTGCAGATACGCAGTATTTT. This codes for CASSLGTADTQYF.

Here the CDR3 reads CASSQGKWQGKNIQYF. The CDR3 DNA reads as TGTGCCAGCAGCCAAGGAAAATGGCAGGGTAAAAACATTCAGTACTTC. This chain links TRBV3-1 (or the pseudogene TRBV3-2) with TRBJ2-4; possible D gene TRBD1, 5 bases. There are 16 residues in the CDR3. In germline, CDR1 is LGHDT, CDR2 YNNKEL (reference sequence). V lost 1 base, J lost 4 bases, and 14 bases lay in between.

The chain links TRBV9 to TRBJ2-3; 7 bases match TRBD2. Germline CDR1 reads SGDLS; CDR2 reads YYNGEE. This CDR3 has 15 amino acids. The V and J ends lost 0 bases and 3 bases, in that order; junction bases with no gene match: 4. CDR3 region: CASSVGLAATDTQYF. DNA for the CDR3: TGTGCCAGCAGCGTAGGGCTAGCGGCTACAGATACGCAGTATTTT.

The rearrangement links TRBV7-2 to TRBJ2-1; 11 nucleotides align to TRBD2. Germline V lookup: CDR1 SGHTA, CDR2 FQGNSA. CDR3 length equals 17 residues. V gave up 1 base and J gave up 7 bases; unmatched junction bases: 9. The CDR3 region has the DNA TGTGCCAGCAGCTTAGTAGGTAGCGGGGGGGGTTGGAATGAGCAGTTCTTC. It encodes CASSLVGSGGGWNEQFF.

The chain couples TRBV3-1 (or the pseudogene TRBV3-2) to TRBJ2-2; 10 nucleotides agree with TRBD2. The ends lost 1 base at V and 1 base at J; junction bases unmatched: 24. Germline V CDR1 and CDR2: LGHDT, YNNKEL (reference sequence). There are 24 residues in the CDR3. CDR3 amino acids: CASSQAWPTLIAGGPMMNTGELFF. The CDR3 DNA follows: TGTGCCAGCAGCCAAGCCTGGCCCACGCTGATAGCGGGGGGCCCTATGATGAACACCGGGGAGCTGTTTTTT.

The chain has TRBV19 and TRBJ2-1; 7 bases map to TRBD1. The CDR3 totals 14 residues. Germline CDR1 is LNHDA and CDR2 is SQIVND (reference sequence). J lost 2 bases, V lost 7 bases, and 5 bases had no gene match. In nucleotides, the CDR3 is TGTGCCAGTAAGGAGACAGGGCCCTACAATGAGCAGTTCTTC. This sequence encodes CASKETGPYNEQFF.

This clone was picked up one time. The rearrangement uses TRBV5-1 and TRBJ1-2, with 9 bases matching TRBD1. In germline, CDR1 is SGHRS, CDR2 YFSETQ. This CDR3 spans 14 amino acids. J gave up 7 bases and V 4 bases, and 8 bases lay outside the gene matches. CDR3 DNA: TGCGCCAGCAGCCTACAGGGGGCTCGAGGTGGCTACACCTTC. Translated: CASSLQGARGGYTF.

This clone was recorded once. CDR3 loop: CAWDPVLAGETQYF. The CDR3 nucleotides are TGTGCCTGGGACCCAGTCCTAGCGGGGGAGACCCAGTACTTC. V usage is TRBV30 and J usage is TRBJ2-5, with 9 bases that match TRBD2. The germline V gene has CDR1 GTSNPN and CDR2 SVGIG (reference sequence). This CDR3 region has 14 residues. V dropped 5 bases and J dropped 5; count of bases not matched to a gene: 9.

This clone was found once. The chain links TRBV2 to TRBJ1-1; D may be TRBD1 (5 bases). Trimming shortened V by 7 bases and J by 2 bases, and 11 bases separated the two germline ends. CDR1 SNHLY and CDR2 FYNNEI come from the germline V gene. The CDR3 runs to 13 residues. In DNA, the CDR3 is TGTGCCAGCACGGGGGAGCGAAACACTGAAGCTTTCTTT. This encodes CASTGERNTEAFF.

In its sample, this clone was seen once. The chain combines TRBV27 with TRBJ2-7; TRBD1 matches at 7 bases. CDR1 is MNHEY and CDR2 is SMNVEV in the germline V gene (reference sequence). CDR3 length: 15 residues. V trimming: 4 bases; J trimming: 0 bases; junction bases outside the gene matches: 6. The CDR3 sequence is CASSYGQALSYEQYF. The CDR3 DNA sequence: TGTGCCAGCAGTTACGGACAGGCACTCTCCTACGAGCAGTACTTC.

V gene TRBV10-3 combines with J gene TRBJ1-1; D is unresolved. Germline CDR1 is ENHRY and CDR2 is SYGVKD. V was cut by 0 bases and J by 7 bases, with 9 bases left in between. The CDR3 contains 13 residues. The CDR3 DNA reads as TGTGCCATCAGTGAGTCGACAAGCGGTGAAGCTTTCTTT. It is translated as CAISESTSGEAFF.

The table lists this clone with a count of one. CDR3 protein: CASSSRDNSRGYTF. CDR3 nucleotide sequence: TGTGCCAGCAGTTCCAGGGACAACTCGAGGGGCTACACCTTC. J is TRBJ1-2 and V is TRBV6-6, with a tentative D call TRBD1 (6 bases). The V end lost 4 bases, the J end lost 8 bases, and 17 bases lay between the germline ends. Germline-derived CDR1 and CDR2 are MNHNY and SVGAGI (reference sequence). CDR3 size: 14 residues.

The V gene is TRBV7-3, the J gene TRBJ2-1, with D perhaps TRBD1 (5 bases). Trimming took 3 bases from V and 4 from J, leaving 13 bases between them. Germline CDR1 is SGHTA and CDR2 is FQGTGA. This CDR3 has 15 residues. The CDR3 bases are TGTGCCAGCAGCTTGGGCAGGGTAGATTACAATGAGCAGTTCTTC. This encodes CASSLGRVDYNEQFF. The entire variable domain, with the rest obtained from reference TRBV7-3 and TRBJ2-1, is as follows: GAGVSQTPSNKVTEKGKYVELRCDPISGHTALYWYRQSLGQGPEFLIYFQGTGAADDSGLPNDRFFAVRPEGSVSTLKIQRTERGDSAVYLCASSLGRVDYNEQFFGPGTRLTVL.